A selection of T cell receptor beta chains follows, all from one sample in a study of T cell repertoires in cytomegalovirus infection. TCRdb independently ran MiXCR on the reads; one entry per CDR3 protein. The data contain 630,000 or so distinct CDR3 sequences, 20% to 25% of them singletons. Sequencing was carried out using CD8+ T cells from PBMCs. These receptors were collected from a human donor in good health (CMV status not recorded). Some clones in this sample may be carry-over from other donors' samples. Both conserved end residues are part of each CDR3. The order of the fields is V gene, J gene, D gene, clone size, CDR3 length, CDR3 DNA, CDR3 protein. The D gene is left open where the match is weak. Part of the rows lack a size; the others show once, few, many or a class for expanded clones.

TRBV2	TRBJ2-7	TRBD2	few	16	TGTGCCAGCAGCCTCACTAGCGGGGGGTCCTCCTACGAGCAGTACTTC	CASSLTSGGSSYEQYF
TRBV7-9	TRBJ1-1	TRBD1	few	17	TGTGCCAGCAGAGAAGGATACGGACAGGGCGGAGACACTGAAGCTTTCTTT	CASREGYGQGGDTEAFF
TRBV20-1	TRBJ2-1	-	-	13	TGCAGTGCTAGTCTCCCCGACCGAGTGGATCGGTTCTTC	CSASLPDRVDRFF
TRBV7-6	TRBJ1-2	TRBD1	many	15	TGTGCCAGCAGCCCCCGACAGGGTACTCGGTTCGGCTACACCTTC	CASSPRQGTRFGYTF
TRBV5-5	TRBJ1-1	-	few	16	TGTGCCAGCACCCTTACAGGGATCGTGACGAACACTGAAGCTTTCTTT	CASTLTGIVTNTEAFF
TRBV28	TRBJ2-2	-	-	16	TGTGCCAGCAGTTCCCTCGACACATCGAACACCGGGGAGCTGTTTTTT	CASSSLDTSNTGELFF
TRBV4-1	TRBJ2-3	-	few	19	TGCGCCAGCAGCCAAGAACCCCTTGGCGAGGCCTTCCCTGTACATACGCAGTATTTT	CASSQEPLGEAFPVHTQYF
TRBV7-9	TRBJ2-3	-	-	17	TGTGCCAGCAGCTTAACTCAGAGGGGGAAGCGGACAGATACGCAGTATTTT	CASSLTQRGKRTDTQYF
TRBV20-1	TRBJ1-3	-	-	15	TGCAGTGCTAACCCTTACAGGGCGTCTGGAAACACCATATATTTT	CSANPYRASGNTIYF
TRBV7-2	TRBJ2-3	TRBD2	many	18	TGTGCCAGCAGCTTACTACTAGCGGGGGGTCCCCGCACAGATACGCAGTATTTT	CASSLLLAGGPRTDTQYF
TRBV7-9	TRBJ2-7	-	-	16	TGTGCCAGCAGCCCCCTTACAGGGTTAAAACCCTACGAGCAGTACTTC	CASSPLTGLKPYEQYF
TRBV12-3/TRBV12-4	TRBJ2-1	-	many	13	TGTGCCAGCAGTTTTGGCAGAGACAATGAGCAGTTCTTC	CASSFGRDNEQFF
TRBV19	TRBJ2-2	TRBD2	-	16	TGTGCCAGTACTCGACTAGCGGGGGACCTGACCGGGGAGCTGTTTTTT	CASTRLAGDLTGELFF
TRBV12-5	TRBJ2-1	TRBD2	few	15	TGTGCTAGTGGTTTGGAATGGACTAGCCACAATGAGCAGTTCTTC	CASGLEWTSHNEQFF
TRBV12-3/TRBV12-4	TRBJ2-7	-	many	14	TGTGCCAGCAGTTTCATTTCGGCCGCCTACGAGCAGTACTTC	CASSFISAAYEQYF
TRBV7-8	TRBJ2-5	TRBD1	many	14	TGTGCCAGCAGGACCCGGACAGGGGAAGAGACCCAGTACTTC	CASRTRTGEETQYF
TRBV20-1	TRBJ1-6	TRBD1	-	17	TGCAGTGCTAGAGATCGAATAAGGAGGACAGGCGTGGCACCCCTCCACTTT	CSARDRIRRTGVAPLHF
TRBV7-3	TRBJ1-1	-	few	14	TGTGCCAGCAGCTTAACTAGGGGGAGCACTGAAGCTTTCTTT	CASSLTRGSTEAFF
TRBV19	TRBJ1-5	-	few	14	TGTGCCAGTAGAACCGGGCCAGGTAGATGGCCCCAGCATTTT	CASRTGPGRWPQHF
TRBV5-5	TRBJ2-7	TRBD1	-	14	TGTGCCAGCAGCATCGACAGGGGACCCTACGAGCAGTACTTC	CASSIDRGPYEQYF
TRBV12-3/TRBV12-4	TRBJ1-2	-	many	13	TGTGCCAGCACCCTAAACAGGGTCTATGGCTACACCTTC	CASTLNRVYGYTF
TRBV7-6	TRBJ1-6	-	once	16	TGTGCCAGCAACTTAAACCGTAGCTCCTATAATTCATCCCTCCACTTT	CASNLNRSSYNSSLHF
TRBV12-3/TRBV12-4	TRBJ2-5	-	-	15	TGTGCCAACAGCCCTCTTACACAGTTCGGGGAGACCCAGTACTTC	CANSPLTQFGETQYF
TRBV7-2	TRBJ2-7	TRBD2	many	14	TGTGCCAGCAGCTTAGCTAGCGGGGAATACGAGCAGTACTTC	CASSLASGEYEQYF
TRBV12-3/TRBV12-4	TRBJ2-3	-	once	17	TGTGCCAGCAGTCCTCTCCCGACACAGGCTGGCACCGATACGCAGTGTTTT	CASSPLPTQAGTDTQCF
TRBV9	TRBJ2-5	-	-	14	TGTGCCAGCAGCGTAGAAGGCAGCCAAGAGACCCAGTACTTC	CASSVEGSQETQYF
TRBV29-1	TRBJ2-1	TRBD2	-	15	TGCAGCGTTGATCTGGGACTAGCGGGGGTTAATGAGCAGTTCTTC	CSVDLGLAGVNEQFF
TRBV7-3	TRBJ2-3	TRBD2	-	16	TGTGCCAGCAGCATGACTAGCGGGGGTGGATCAGATACGCAGTATTTT	CASSMTSGGGSDTQYF
TRBV15	TRBJ2-2	TRBD1	-	15	TGTGCCACCAGCTGGACAGGGGCGAACACCGGGGAGCTGTTTTTT	CATSWTGANTGELFF
TRBV5-5	TRBJ2-7	-	few	17	TGTGCCAGCAGCTTCCCTCCTCCTAGGGACGGTTCCTACGAGCAGTACTTC	CASSFPPPRDGSYEQYF
TRBV20-1	TRBJ1-6	-	few	17	TGCAGTGCTAGAGACGGAGGGGGGAACATCGATAATTCACCCCTCCACTTT	CSARDGGGNIDNSPLHF
TRBV9	TRBJ2-1	-	-	16	TGTGCCAGCAGCGCCAGGGGTTTTGGCTCCTACAATGAGCAGTTCTTC	CASSARGFGSYNEQFF
TRBV7-6	TRBJ1-1	-	many	16	TGTGCCAGCAGCTATATAGACGGGGACTCGAACACTGAAGCTTTCTTT	CASSYIDGDSNTEAFF
TRBV3-1	TRBJ2-7	-	-	14	TGTGCCAGCAGCCAAGATCTAACGGGCGACGAGCAGTACTTC	CASSQDLTGDEQYF
TRBV12-5	TRBJ1-6	-	-	14	TGTGCTAGTGCCTCGGTGGGGAGGGGTTCACCCCTCCACTTT	CASASVGRGSPLHF
TRBV6-5	TRBJ2-3	-	many	14	TGTGCCAGCAGTTACTCGATAGGGGGAGATACGCAGTATTTT	CASSYSIGGDTQYF
TRBV6-2/TRBV6-3	TRBJ1-2	-	-	16	TGTGCCAGCTTAGGGGGGCTCCTCCCGGACGGCTATGGCTACACCTTC	CASLGGLLPDGYGYTF
TRBV20-1	TRBJ2-2	TRBD2	few	18	TGCAGTGCTAGAGACCGGGGGGGCCTTCACCCGAACACCGGGGAGCTGTTTTTT	CSARDRGGLHPNTGELFF
TRBV6-5	TRBJ1-5	TRBD1	-	15	TGTGCCAGCAGAGAGGACAGGGCCGTAAATCAGCCCCAGCATTTT	CASREDRAVNQPQHF
TRBV5-1	TRBJ1-5	-	-	14	TGCGCCAGCGCGCCGGGACACCTTAATCAGCCCCAGCATTTT	CASAPGHLNQPQHF
TRBV7-2	TRBJ2-3	TRBD1	many	16	TGTGCCAGCAGCTTCAGACAGGGCGGGTCCACAGATACGCAGTATTTT	CASSFRQGGSTDTQYF
TRBV28	TRBJ1-1	-	few	18	TGTGCCAGCAGTGGAGGGGACATCCTTCCTTTCGAGAACACTGAAGCTTTCTTT	CASSGGDILPFENTEAFF
TRBV15	TRBJ2-2	-	few	12	TGTGCTACCCGACAGAACACCGGGGAGCTGTTTTTT	CATRQNTGELFF
TRBV20-1	TRBJ1-2	-	-	13	TGCAGTGCTAGAGATGGCGGGGGGAATGGCTACACCTTC	CSARDGGGNGYTF
TRBV6-6	TRBJ1-5	-	few	14	TGTGCCAGCAGTCGACAGCCCGAAAATCAGCCCCAGCATTTT	CASSRQPENQPQHF
TRBV2	TRBJ2-1	-	few	15	TGTGCCAGCAGTGAAAGTACAGCCTCCTACAATGAGCAGTTCTTC	CASSESTASYNEQFF
TRBV7-8	TRBJ2-7	-	-	14	TGTGCCAGCAGCTTAGCGGGGGTAGGGACAGAGCAGTACTTC	CASSLAGVGTEQYF
TRBV27	TRBJ2-1	TRBD2	-	18	TGTGCCAGCAGTTTAGGGTTGGGGCGGGGGTTCTCCTACAATGAGCAGTTCTTC	CASSLGLGRGFSYNEQFF